This T cell receptor beta chain was documented in a study of T-cell memory formation after mild COVID-19 (dated by TCRdb to 2020 to 2022). Concerning the study at large: TCR sequence clusters from the two donors were found to be largely donor specific. In two donors, T-cell clones that expanded and contracted after mild COVID-19 were tracked by sequencing TCRalpha and TCRbeta repertoires over time. Two young, previously healthy adult volunteers made up the cohort, one male and one female. Results the study describes overall, beyond this receptor: Balanced CD4/CD8 phenotypes were observed for clones contracting from day 15 to 85, whereas a bias towards CD4+ was observed for a second wave of clones expanding from day 15 to 37. SARS-CoV-2 specificity was not confirmed for the second-wave clones peaking on day 37. Contracting CD4+ clones were found mainly in CM and EM memory subsets, while CD8+ clones were enriched in EMRA. Some responding clones were detected in pre-infection memory, which suggested that pre-existing cross-reactive memory T cells had joined the SARS-CoV-2 response. Only a couple of mild cases were covered by the study, and larger cohorts that include severe cases with pre-infection samples were considered necessary.

Ficoll-Paque density gradient centrifugation was the method used to isolate PBMCs. For sequencing, an Illumina NovaSeq 6000 was employed. TCRalpha and TCRbeta cDNA libraries were constructed by 5'RACE with constant-segment primers, with sample barcodes and unique molecular identifiers being introduced. RNA was extracted from every sample with Trizol reagent. Library amplification was performed in two PCR steps, and a second sample barcode and Illumina TruSeq adapters were introduced in the second step. The libraries were sequenced on an Illumina NovaSeq using 2 x 150 bp paired-end reads. Turning to the authors' computational methods: Demultiplexing of reads and collapsing into UMI-guided consensus sequences were performed with migec v1.2.7. Using mixcr v2.1.11, the UMI consensuses were aligned to TRA and TRB V and J templates and assembled into clonotypes. Clonotypes were classified as expanded or contracted when called significant by both edgeR and NoisET, with noise models trained on biological replicates. edgeR calls used a false discovery rate-adjusted p below 0.01 and a log2 fold-change threshold of 1. As an exploratory analysis of dynamics, PCA with hierarchical clustering was applied to max-normalized trajectories of the 1000 most abundant clonotypes. Separately sequenced CD4+ and CD8+ repertoires were used to assign the CD4 or CD8 phenotype of responding clones. Starting from the raw public reads, TCRdb applied fastp trimming at Q25, assembled clones with MiXCR and retained in-frame beta chains. For every CDR3 protein sequence, its rows merge into one entry that carries the most common genes and DNA. The V and J calls follow TCRdb's processing rather than the paper's. This sample is represented by some 120,000 distinct CDR3 sequences; about a sixth of them were singletons. About 5.2% of the sample goes to the ten largest clones.

This clonotype has a handful of counts. The antigen it binds to is not known. No quality values exist for individual bases; no much larger clone is one base distant. Trimming removed 5 bases from V and 6 bases from J; the gene matches leave 8 bases unexplained. The CDR3 runs 16 amino acids, cysteine and phenylalanine included. Here the CDR3 DNA is all that survives: 48 bases in frame from base 1. In the germline V gene, CDR1 corresponds to SGHTA and CDR2 to FQGNSA. The V gene is TRBV7-2 and the J gene is TRBJ2-3; 13 of the junction bases match TRBD2. Sequences were obtained from PBMCs or a T cell subset sorted from them (not recorded which). This receptor was identified in a man younger than 35 who had mild COVID-19 (a few samples of this study predate the infection). The sample titles of this study are shuffled in the database, so cell type and time point are left out; the donor was told from shared clones. The nucleotide sequence is TGTGCCAGCAGCAGCAGACTAGCGGGGGGCGGGGATACGCAGTATTTT. This sequence encodes CASSSRLAGGGDTQYF.